The next 19 T cell receptor beta chains were all read from a single sample in a study of T cells in narcolepsy. Measured with immunoSEQ multiplex PCR; TCRdb has only the in-frame clones, and not every one. This table has about 33,000 clones, 85% to 90% appearing once. Specimen: CD45RA- memory CD4+ T cells from PBMCs. The receptors shown here come from a human donor with narcolepsy.

This clone occurred once. The chain joins TRBV18 to TRBJ1-2; 10 positions agree with TRBD1. Germline CDR1 KGHSH, CDR2 LQKENI. V dropped 4 bases and J dropped 8; count of bases not matched to a gene: 10. This CDR3 is built from 15 residues. The chain's CDR3 is CASSHYVTGGLGYTF. Written as DNA, the CDR3 is TGTGCCAGCTCACATTACGTGACAGGGGGCCTCGGCTACACCTTC. The full variable domain, with the rest looked up from reference TRBV18 and TRBJ1-2, is NAGVMQNPRHLVRRRGQEARLRCSPMKGHSHVYWYRQLPEEGLKFMVYLQKENIIDESGMPKERFSAEFPKEGPSILRIQQVVRGDSAAYFCASSHYVTGGLGYTFGSGTRLTVV.

This chain uses TRBV6-6 with TRBJ2-5, with 12 bases lining up with TRBD2. V trimming: 6 bases; J trimming: 4 bases; junction bases outside the gene matches: 6. There are 15 residues in the CDR3. Looked up from germline, CDR1 is MNHNY and CDR2 is SVGAGI (reference sequence). In DNA, the CDR3 is TGTGCCAGCAGGTCTAGCGGGGGGGCAGGAGAGACCCAGTACTTC. This translates into CASRSSGGAGETQYF.

The chain joins TRBV4-2 to TRBJ1-2; 10 bases are shared with TRBD1. The CDR3 is made up of 16 amino acids. Trimming took 0 bases from V and 6 from J; bases not matched to a gene: 7. Germline assignment: CDR1 LGHNA and CDR2 YNFKEQ. In DNA form, the CDR3 reads TGTGCCAGCAGCCAAGATATGATCGGGACAGGGGATGGCTACACCTTC. It is translated as CASSQDMIGTGDGYTF.

This chain links TRBV11-2 with TRBJ1-2; TRBD1 agrees at 8 bases. The CDR3 is 15 amino acids. Losses at the gene ends were 7 bases for V and 9 bases for J; bases not matched to a gene: 16. Germline V lookup: CDR1 SGHAT, CDR2 FQNNGV. CDR3 DNA: TGTGCCAGCACCTCAAATACGGACAGGGAGAGGAGCTACACCTTC. As protein: CASTSNTDRERSYTF.

The J gene is TRBJ2-7, the V gene TRBV6-5; maybe TRBD1 (7 bases). The CDR3 runs to 15 residues. Trimming took off 8 bases at V and 2 bases at J, with 19 bases between the two ends. Germline CDR1 MNHEY, CDR2 SVGAGI. For the CDR3, the DNA is TGTGCCAGCCAGACCCGGGGGACAGAGCCCTACGAGCAGTACTTC. Protein product: CASQTRGTEPYEQYF.

The genes are TRBV19 and TRBJ2-3; no clear D. The CDR3 is 12 residues long. Trimming removed 6 bases from V and 3 bases from J, with 7 bases in between. CDR1 is LNHDA, CDR2 SQIVND, per germline (reference sequence). The CDR3 region is CASSRLTDTQYF. CDR3 coding DNA: TGTGCCAGTAGCCGGCTTACAGATACGCAGTATTTT.

The chain has TRBV7-9 and TRBJ2-5; D not certain. The germline V and J ends were trimmed by 2 bases and 4 bases, with 14 bases remaining between them. The CDR3 totals 15 residues. Germline assignment: CDR1 SEHNR and CDR2 FQNEAQ (reference sequence). CDR3: CASSLSPGIAETQYF. DNA of the CDR3: TGTGCCAGCAGCTTATCGCCGGGTATAGCAGAGACCCAGTACTTC.

The chain combines TRBV7-2 with TRBJ2-2; perhaps TRBD2 as D (6 bases). Germline loops: CDR1 SGHTA, CDR2 FQGNSA. The CDR3 is made up of 14 amino acids. With 4 bases removed from V and 6 bases from J, the gap between germline ends came to 12 bases. CDR3 region: CASSSGLYAGELFF. CDR3 nucleotides: TGTGCCAGCAGCTCGGGACTGTACGCCGGGGAGCTGTTTTTT.

Here the CDR3 reads CASSSQGETQYF. The CDR3 nucleotides are TGTGCCAGCAGTAGTCAGGGGGAGACCCAGTACTTC. V and J are TRBV2 and TRBJ2-5; the D gene is possibly TRBD1 (6 bases). Germline values: CDR1 SNHLY, CDR2 FYNNEI. The CDR3 covers 12 residues. V lost 5 bases to trimming and J lost 5 bases, with 9 bases between them.

This clone occurred once. This chain links TRBV30 with TRBJ1-5, with D maybe TRBD1 (6 bases). The ends were cut back, 5 bases at V and 0 bases at J, with 11 bases in the middle. Germline loops: CDR1 GTSNPN, CDR2 SVGIG (reference sequence). There are 14 residues in the CDR3. CDR3 DNA: TGTGCCTGGGGCAGACAGGATAGCAATCAGCCCCAGCATTTT. Translation gives CAWGRQDSNQPQHF.

This chain joins TRBV19 and TRBJ2-7; TRBD1 or TRBD2 may be the D gene (6 bases each). CDR1 and CDR2 from the germline V gene are LNHDA and SQIVND (reference sequence). V lost 4 bases and J 4 bases, leaving 14 bases between the germline ends. The CDR3 contains 14 residues. CDR3 loop: CASSKGGGFYEQYF. DNA of the CDR3: TGTGCCAGTAGTAAAGGGGGAGGCTTTTACGAGCAGTACTTC.

V gene TRBV29-1 combines with J gene TRBJ2-2, with D possibly matching TRBD1 (5 bases). This CDR3 spans 13 amino acids. Germline V gene sequence: CDR1 SQVTM, CDR2 ANQGSEA. Between the trimmed V and J ends, which lost 3 bases and 1 base, there was a span of 6 bases. The CDR3 DNA follows: TGCAGCGTTGACCAGGGGAACACCGGGGAGCTGTTTTTT. Translated, it gives CSVDQGNTGELFF.

The V gene is TRBV7-8, the J gene TRBJ2-5; D remains unclear. Germline V lookup: CDR1 SGHVS, CDR2 FQNEAQ. V was shortened by 2 bases and J by 1 base, with 5 bases between the two germline ends. The CDR3 is 13 amino acids. The CDR3 DNA sequence: TGTGCCAGCAGCTTATTCGGCCAAGAGACCCAGTACTTC. The encoded protein is CASSLFGQETQYF.

This chain joins TRBV28 and TRBJ1-2; D remains unclear. The germline V and J ends were trimmed by 3 bases and 7 bases, with 12 bases remaining between them. The CDR3 contains 13 residues. Germline assignment: CDR1 MDHEN and CDR2 SYDVKM. The CDR3 bases are TGTGCCAGCAGTTTTACGGCTCGGGGTGGCTACACCTTC. Its translation: CASSFTARGGYTF.

CDR3 nucleotides: TGTGCCAGTAGTACTAGCGGTTTCTCCTACGAGCAGTACTTC. Residues: CASSTSGFSYEQYF. J is TRBJ2-7 and V is TRBV19; 7 bases agree with TRBD2. CDR3 length: 14 amino acids. Germline lookup yields CDR1 LNHDA and CDR2 SQIVND (reference sequence). V was clipped by 4 bases and J by 0 bases; unmatched bases: 3.

The V and J genes are TRBV6-5 and TRBJ2-1; a possible D gene is TRBD1 (6 bases). Germline V lookup: CDR1 MNHEY, CDR2 SVGAGI. The CDR3 runs to 13 residues. The V end was cut by 3 bases, the J end by 6 bases, with 9 bases between. The CDR3 reads CASSYRQANEQFF. As DNA, the CDR3 is TGTGCCAGCAGTTATAGACAGGCCAATGAGCAGTTCTTC.

The chain recombines TRBV6-1 with TRBJ1-1, with D unresolved. The germline V gene encodes CDR1 MNHNS and CDR2 SASEGT. The length of the CDR3 is 13 residues. Trimming pared 5 bases from V and 1 base from J, leaving 8 bases between. The CDR3 is CASSRDWNTEAFF. The CDR3 DNA sequence: TGTGCCAGCAGTCGCGACTGGAACACTGAAGCTTTCTTT.

This sequence joins TRBV7-2 and TRBJ2-6, with D perhaps matching TRBD1 (5 bases). The V end lost 4 bases, the J end lost 1 base, and 11 bases lay between the germline ends. The CDR3 extends over 16 amino acids. Germline V lookup: CDR1 SGHTA, CDR2 FQGNSA. The CDR3 sequence is CASSWLQVSGANVLTF. CDR3 nucleotide sequence: TGTGCCAGCAGCTGGTTACAGGTGTCTGGGGCCAACGTCCTGACTTTC.

The rearrangement joins TRBV29-1 to TRBJ1-4; tentative D call: TRBD1 (5 bases). Trimming removed 7 bases at V and 8 bases at J, with 14 bases between. This CDR3 has 12 residues. The germline gives CDR1 SQVTM, CDR2 ANQGSEA. Here the CDR3 reads CSGGLNVEKLFF. The CDR3, as DNA: TGCAGCGGGGGACTCAATGTGGAAAAACTGTTTTTT.